The present T cell receptor (beta chain) was sequenced within a study of PD-1 blockade in mismatch repair-deficient tumors. Background on the study: Patients had around twelve mismatch repair-deficient cancer types, all previously treated and progressing.

Regarding the study as a whole: Tumor-resident clones, often absent from pretreatment blood, expanded after pembrolizumab and then contracted.

Sequencing used immunoSEQ multiplex PCR; TCRdb keeps in-frame clones, though not all of them. The sample yields under 50,000 clones, around three quarters seen once. Details on this clone: Its antigen is currently unknown.

Every patient had mismatch repair deficiency by PCR or immunohistochemistry. The TCR-sequenced patients were three responders to pembrolizumab. V shed 8 bases and J 0 bases; nucleotides not matched to a gene: 2. The germline V gene encodes CDR1 ENHRY and CDR2 SYGVKD. This CDR3 has 13 residues. The V gene is TRBV10-3, the J gene TRBJ1-2, with 8 bases aligning to TRBD1. The sequenced sample was PBMCs, obtained before pembrolizumab treatment. The clonotype was recovered from an adult with mismatch repair-deficient cancer. The CDR3 loop is CAIRTGTNYGYTF. In DNA, the CDR3 is TGTGCCATCCGGACAGGGACTAACTATGGCTACACCTTC.